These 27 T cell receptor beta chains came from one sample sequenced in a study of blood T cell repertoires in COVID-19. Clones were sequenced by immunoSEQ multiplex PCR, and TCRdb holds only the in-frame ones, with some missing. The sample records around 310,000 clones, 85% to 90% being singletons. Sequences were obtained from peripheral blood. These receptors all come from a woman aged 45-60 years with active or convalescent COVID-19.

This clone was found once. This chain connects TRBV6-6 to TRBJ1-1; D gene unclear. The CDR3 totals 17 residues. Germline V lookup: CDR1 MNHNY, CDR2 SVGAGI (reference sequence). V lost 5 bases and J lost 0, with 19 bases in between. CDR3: CASSHRRGTLLNTEAFF. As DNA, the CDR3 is TGTGCCAGCAGTCACCGACGAGGTACCCTACTGAACACTGAAGCTTTCTTT.

The DNA for the CDR3 is TGTGCCACCAGTGACGGAGGACGGGCTGATGGCTACACCTTC. It yields the protein CATSDGGRADGYTF. The chain employs TRBV24-1 and TRBJ1-2; D uncertain. This CDR3 is 14 amino acids long. CDR1 KGHDR and CDR2 SFDVKD come from the germline V gene. Trimming removed 4 bases at V and 6 bases at J, with 14 bases between.

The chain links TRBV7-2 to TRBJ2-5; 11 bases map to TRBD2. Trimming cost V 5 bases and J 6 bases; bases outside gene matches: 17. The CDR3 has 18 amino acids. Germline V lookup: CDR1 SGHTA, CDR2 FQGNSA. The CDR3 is CASSPLTSGRRIGKTQYF. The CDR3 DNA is TGTGCCAGCAGCCCGCTAACTAGCGGGAGACGCATAGGGAAGACCCAGTACTTC.

CDR3 residues: CASSTSGINTGELFF. The CDR3 DNA reads TGTGCCAGCAGCACTAGCGGAATAAACACCGGGGAGCTGTTTTTT. The V gene is TRBV7-2, the J gene TRBJ2-2, with 8 positions matching TRBD2. The CDR3 runs to 15 residues. Germline loops: CDR1 SGHTA, CDR2 FQGNSA. Unmatched junction bases numbered 4, after V lost 5 bases and J lost 2 bases. The full variable domain, rest sourced from reference TRBV7-2 and TRBJ2-2, is GAGVSQSPSNKVTEKGKDVELRCDPISGHTALYWYRQSLGQGLEFLIYFQGNSAPDKSGLPSDRFSAERTGGSVSTLTIQRTQQEDSAVYLCASSTSGINTGELFFGEGSRLTVL.

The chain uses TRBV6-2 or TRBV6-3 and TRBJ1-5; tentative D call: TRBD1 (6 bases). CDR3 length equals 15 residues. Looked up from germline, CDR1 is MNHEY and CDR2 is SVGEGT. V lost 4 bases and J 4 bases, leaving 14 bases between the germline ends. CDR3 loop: CASSFDRLWNQPQHF. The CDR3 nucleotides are TGTGCCAGCAGTTTTGACAGGCTGTGGAATCAGCCCCAGCATTTT.

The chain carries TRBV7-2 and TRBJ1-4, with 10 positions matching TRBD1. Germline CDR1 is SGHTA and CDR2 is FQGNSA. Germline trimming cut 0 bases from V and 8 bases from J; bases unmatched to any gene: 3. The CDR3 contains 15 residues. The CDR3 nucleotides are TGTGCCAGCAGCTTAGCGGACAGGGGGTTGGAAAAACTGTTTTTT. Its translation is CASSLADRGLEKLFF.

CDR3 DNA: TGTGCCAGCACCCCCCCGCTATCTAACTATGGCTACACCTTC. Its translation: CASTPPLSNYGYTF. The rearrangement uses TRBV28 and TRBJ1-2; no firm D call. Germline V lookup: CDR1 MDHEN, CDR2 SYDVKM. V was cut by 7 bases and J by 0 bases, with 12 bases left in between. CDR3 length: 14 residues.

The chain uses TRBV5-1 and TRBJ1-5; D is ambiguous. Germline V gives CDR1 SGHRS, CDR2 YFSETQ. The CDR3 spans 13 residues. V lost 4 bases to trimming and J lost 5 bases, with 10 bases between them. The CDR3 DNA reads TGCGCCAGCAGCACTTTTCCCGATCAGCCCCAGCATTTT. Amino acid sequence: CASSTFPDQPQHF. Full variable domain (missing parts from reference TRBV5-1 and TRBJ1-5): KAGVTQTPRYLIKTRGQQVTLSCSPISGHRSVSWYQQTPGQGLQFLFEYFSETQRNKGNFPGRFSGRQFSNSRSEMNVSTLELGDSALYLCASSTFPDQPQHFGDGTRLSIL.

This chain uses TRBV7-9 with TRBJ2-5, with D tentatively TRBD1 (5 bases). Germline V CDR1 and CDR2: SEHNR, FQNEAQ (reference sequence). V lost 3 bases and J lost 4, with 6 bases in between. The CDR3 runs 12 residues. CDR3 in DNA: TGTGCCAGCAGCTTGACAGTAGAGACCCAGTACTTC. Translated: CASSLTVETQYF.

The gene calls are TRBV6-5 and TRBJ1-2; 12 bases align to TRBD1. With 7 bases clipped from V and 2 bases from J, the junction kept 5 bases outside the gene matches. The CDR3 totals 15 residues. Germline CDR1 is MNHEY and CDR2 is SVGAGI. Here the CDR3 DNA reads TGTGCCAGCAAATTGGGACAGGGGGCGAACTATGGCTACACCTTC. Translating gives CASKLGQGANYGYTF.

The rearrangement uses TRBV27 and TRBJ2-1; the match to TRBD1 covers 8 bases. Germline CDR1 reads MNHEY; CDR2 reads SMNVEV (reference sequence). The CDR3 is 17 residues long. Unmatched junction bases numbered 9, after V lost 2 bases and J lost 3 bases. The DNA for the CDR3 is TGTGCCAGCAGTTTAGAGATCGGACAGGGTCTCTACAATGAGCAGTTCTTC. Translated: CASSLEIGQGLYNEQFF.

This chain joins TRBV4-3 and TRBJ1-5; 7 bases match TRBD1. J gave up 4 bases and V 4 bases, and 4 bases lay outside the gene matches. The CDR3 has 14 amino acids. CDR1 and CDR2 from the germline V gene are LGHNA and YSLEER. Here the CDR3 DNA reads TGCGCCAGCAGCCCGGACAGGCGAAATCAGCCCCAGCATTTT. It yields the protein CASSPDRRNQPQHF.

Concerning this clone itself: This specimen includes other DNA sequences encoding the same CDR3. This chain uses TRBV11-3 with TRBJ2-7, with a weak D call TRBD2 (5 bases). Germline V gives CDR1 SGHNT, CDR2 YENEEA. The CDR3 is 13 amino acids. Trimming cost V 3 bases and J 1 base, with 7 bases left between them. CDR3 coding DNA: TGTGCCAGCAGCTTTTCGGGGTCCTACGAGCAGTACTTC. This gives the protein CASSFSGSYEQYF.

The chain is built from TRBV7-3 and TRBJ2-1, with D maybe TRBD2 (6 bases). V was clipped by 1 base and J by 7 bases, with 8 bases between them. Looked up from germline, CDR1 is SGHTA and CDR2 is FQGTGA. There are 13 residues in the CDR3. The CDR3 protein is CASSLRRENEQFF. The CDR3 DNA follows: TGTGCCAGCAGCTTAAGGAGGGAGAATGAGCAGTTCTTC. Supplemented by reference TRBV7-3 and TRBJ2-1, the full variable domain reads GAGVSQTPSNKVTEKGKYVELRCDPISGHTALYWYRQSLGQGPEFLIYFQGTGAADDSGLPNDRFFAVRPEGSVSTLKIQRTERGDSAVYLCASSLRRENEQFFGPGTRLTVL.

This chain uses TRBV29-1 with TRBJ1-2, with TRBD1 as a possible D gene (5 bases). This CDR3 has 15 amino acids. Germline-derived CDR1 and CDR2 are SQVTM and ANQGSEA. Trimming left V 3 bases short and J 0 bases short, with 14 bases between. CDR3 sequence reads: CSVEGRAQTNYGYTF. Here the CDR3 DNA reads TGCAGCGTTGAGGGCAGGGCGCAAACTAACTATGGCTACACCTTC.

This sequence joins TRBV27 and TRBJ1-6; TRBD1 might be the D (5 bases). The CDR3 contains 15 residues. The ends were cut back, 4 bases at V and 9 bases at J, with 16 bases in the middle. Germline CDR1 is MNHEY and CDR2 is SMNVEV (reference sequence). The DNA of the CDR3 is TGTGCCAGCAGTTGGGAGGGGACTGTAGGTTCACCCCTCCACTTT. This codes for CASSWEGTVGSPLHF.

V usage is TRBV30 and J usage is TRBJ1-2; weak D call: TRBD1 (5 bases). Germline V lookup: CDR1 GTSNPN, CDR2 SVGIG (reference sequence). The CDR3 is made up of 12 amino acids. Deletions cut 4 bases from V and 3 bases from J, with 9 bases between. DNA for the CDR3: TGTGCCTGGACAGGGTCCGACTATGGCTACACCTTC. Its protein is CAWTGSDYGYTF.

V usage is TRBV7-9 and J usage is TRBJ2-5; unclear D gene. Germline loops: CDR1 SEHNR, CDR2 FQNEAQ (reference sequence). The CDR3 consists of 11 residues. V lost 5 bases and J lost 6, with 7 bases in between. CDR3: CASSDSQTQYF. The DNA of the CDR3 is TGTGCCAGCAGCGACTCCCAGACCCAGTACTTC.

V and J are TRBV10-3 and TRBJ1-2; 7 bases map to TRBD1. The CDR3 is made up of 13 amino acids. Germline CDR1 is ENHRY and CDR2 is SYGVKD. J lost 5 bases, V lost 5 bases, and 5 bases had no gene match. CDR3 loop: CAISQGDAYGYTF. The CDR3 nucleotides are TGTGCCATCAGTCAGGGGGACGCATATGGCTACACCTTC.

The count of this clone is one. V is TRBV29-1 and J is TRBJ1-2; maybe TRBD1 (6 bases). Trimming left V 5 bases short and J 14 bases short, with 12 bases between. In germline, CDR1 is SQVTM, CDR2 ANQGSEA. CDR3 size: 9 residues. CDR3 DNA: TGCAGCGTTCACCCGGACAGTACCTTC. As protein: CSVHPDSTF.

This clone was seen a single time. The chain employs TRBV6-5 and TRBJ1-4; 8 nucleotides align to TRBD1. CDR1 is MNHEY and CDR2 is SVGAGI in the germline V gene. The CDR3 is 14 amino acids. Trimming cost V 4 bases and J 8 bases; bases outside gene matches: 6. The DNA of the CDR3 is TGTGCCAGCAGTTCTGACAGGGGCGACGAAAAACTGTTTTTT. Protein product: CASSSDRGDEKLFF.

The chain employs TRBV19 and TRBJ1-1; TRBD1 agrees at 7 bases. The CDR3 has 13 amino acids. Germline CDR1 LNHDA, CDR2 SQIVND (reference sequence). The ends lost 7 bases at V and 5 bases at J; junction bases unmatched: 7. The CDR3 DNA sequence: TGTGCCAGTAACACAGGGGTGGGGACTGAAGCTTTCTTT. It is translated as CASNTGVGTEAFF.

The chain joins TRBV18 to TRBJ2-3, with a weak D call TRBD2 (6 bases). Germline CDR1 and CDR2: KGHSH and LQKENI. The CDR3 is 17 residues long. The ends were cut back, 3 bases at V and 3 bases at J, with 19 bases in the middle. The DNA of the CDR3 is TGTGCCAGCTCACCGATGGGCGGAGGGAGTTTAACAGATACGCAGTATTTT. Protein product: CASSPMGGGSLTDTQYF.

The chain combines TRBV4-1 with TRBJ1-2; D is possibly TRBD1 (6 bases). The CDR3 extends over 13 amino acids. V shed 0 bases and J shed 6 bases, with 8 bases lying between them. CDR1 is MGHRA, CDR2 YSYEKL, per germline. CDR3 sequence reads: CASSQEGADGYTF. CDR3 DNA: TGCGCCAGCAGCCAAGAGGGGGCGGATGGCTACACCTTC.

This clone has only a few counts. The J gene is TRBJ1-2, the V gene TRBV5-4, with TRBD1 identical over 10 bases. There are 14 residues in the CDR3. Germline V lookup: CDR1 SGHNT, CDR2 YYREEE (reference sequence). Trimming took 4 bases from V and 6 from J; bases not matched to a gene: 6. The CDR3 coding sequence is TGTGCCAGCAGCCCCGGACAGGGGGTAAATGGCTACACCTTC. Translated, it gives CASSPGQGVNGYTF.

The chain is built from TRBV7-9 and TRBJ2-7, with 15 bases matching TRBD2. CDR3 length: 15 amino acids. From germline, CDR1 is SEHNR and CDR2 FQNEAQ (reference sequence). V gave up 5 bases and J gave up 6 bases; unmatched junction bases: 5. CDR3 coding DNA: TGTGCCAGCAGCCTGGGGGGACTAGCGGGAGGCGAGCAGTACTTC. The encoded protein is CASSLGGLAGGEQYF.

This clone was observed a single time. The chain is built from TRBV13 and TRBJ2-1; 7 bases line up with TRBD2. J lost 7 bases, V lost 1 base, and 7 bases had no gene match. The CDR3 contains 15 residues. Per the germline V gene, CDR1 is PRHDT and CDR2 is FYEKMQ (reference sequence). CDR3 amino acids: CASSLVAGVGNEQFF. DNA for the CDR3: TGTGCCAGCAGCTTAGTTGCGGGAGTAGGAAATGAGCAGTTCTTC. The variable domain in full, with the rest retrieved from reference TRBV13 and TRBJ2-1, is AAGVIQSPRHLIKEKRETATLKCYPIPRHDTVYWYQQGPGQDPQFLISFYEKMQSDKGSIPDRFSAQQFSDYHSELNMSSLELGDSALYFCASSLVAGVGNEQFFGPGTRLTVL.